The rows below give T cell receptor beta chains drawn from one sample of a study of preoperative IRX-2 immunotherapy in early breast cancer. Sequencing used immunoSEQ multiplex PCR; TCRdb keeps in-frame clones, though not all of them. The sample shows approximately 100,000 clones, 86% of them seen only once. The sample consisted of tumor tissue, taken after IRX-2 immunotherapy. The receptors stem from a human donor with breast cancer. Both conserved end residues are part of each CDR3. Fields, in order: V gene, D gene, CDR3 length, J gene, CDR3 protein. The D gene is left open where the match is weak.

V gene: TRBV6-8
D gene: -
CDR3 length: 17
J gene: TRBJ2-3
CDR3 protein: CASSAEGHKVRTDTQYF

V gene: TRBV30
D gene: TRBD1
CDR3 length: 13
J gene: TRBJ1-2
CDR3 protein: CAWRRQGLVGYTF

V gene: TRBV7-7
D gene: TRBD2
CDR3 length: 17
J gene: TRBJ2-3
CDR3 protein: CASSLARSGGATDTQYF

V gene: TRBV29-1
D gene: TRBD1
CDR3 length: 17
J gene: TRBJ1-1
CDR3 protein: CSVDLDRGLGIFSEAFF

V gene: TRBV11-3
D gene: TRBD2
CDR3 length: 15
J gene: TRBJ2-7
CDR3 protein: CASSPRTSGHHEQYF

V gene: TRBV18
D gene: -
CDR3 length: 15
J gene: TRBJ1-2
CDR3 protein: CASSPPSAGVRGYTF

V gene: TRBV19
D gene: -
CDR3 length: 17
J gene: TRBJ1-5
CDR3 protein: CASSIILQGHSNQPQHF

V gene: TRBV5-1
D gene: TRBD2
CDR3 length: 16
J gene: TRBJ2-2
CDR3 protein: CASSLVSGEGTGELFF

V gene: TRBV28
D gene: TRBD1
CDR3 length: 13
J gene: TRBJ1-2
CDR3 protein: CASRGTGGSGYTF

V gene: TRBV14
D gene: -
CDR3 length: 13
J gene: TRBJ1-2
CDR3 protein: CASSQDTVESYTF

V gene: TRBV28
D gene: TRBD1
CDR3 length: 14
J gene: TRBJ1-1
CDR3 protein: CASITGGPNTEAFF

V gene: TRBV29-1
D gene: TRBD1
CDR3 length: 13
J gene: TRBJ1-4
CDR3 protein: CSVAGGYNEKLFF

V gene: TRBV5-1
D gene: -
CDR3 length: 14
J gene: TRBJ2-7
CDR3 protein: CASSLVGGGNEQYF

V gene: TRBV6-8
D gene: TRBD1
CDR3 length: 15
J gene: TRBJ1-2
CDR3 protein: CASSYPGTANYGYTF

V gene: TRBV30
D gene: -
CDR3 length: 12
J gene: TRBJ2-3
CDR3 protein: CAWSEQGDTQYF

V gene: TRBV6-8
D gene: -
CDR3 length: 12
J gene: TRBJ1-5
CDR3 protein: CASRRGGEPQHF

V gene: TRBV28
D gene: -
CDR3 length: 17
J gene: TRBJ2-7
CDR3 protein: CASSPHVGARGLYEQYF

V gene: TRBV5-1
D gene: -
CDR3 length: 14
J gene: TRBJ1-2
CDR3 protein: CASSLGGGADGYTF

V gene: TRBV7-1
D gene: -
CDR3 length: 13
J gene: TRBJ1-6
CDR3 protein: CASRAGVDSPLHF

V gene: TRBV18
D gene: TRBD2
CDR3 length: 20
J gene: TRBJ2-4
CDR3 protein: CASSPVDSSGRALAKNIQYF

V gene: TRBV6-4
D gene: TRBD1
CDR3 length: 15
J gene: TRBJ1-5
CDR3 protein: CASSHGTGNSQPQHF

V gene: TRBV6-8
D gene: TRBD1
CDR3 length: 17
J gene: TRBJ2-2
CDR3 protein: CASKSGQGARGTGELFF

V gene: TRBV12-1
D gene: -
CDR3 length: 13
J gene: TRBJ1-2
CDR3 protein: CASSRDGPYGYTF

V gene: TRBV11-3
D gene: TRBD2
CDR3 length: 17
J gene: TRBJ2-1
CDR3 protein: CASSLWRGLAGPNEQFF

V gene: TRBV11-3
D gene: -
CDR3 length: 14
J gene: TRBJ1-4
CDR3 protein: CASSRRSTNEKLFF

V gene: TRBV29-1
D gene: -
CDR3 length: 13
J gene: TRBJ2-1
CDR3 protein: CSVSVSGNNEQFF

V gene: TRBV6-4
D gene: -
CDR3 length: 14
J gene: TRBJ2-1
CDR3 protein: CAARRDSSYNEQFF

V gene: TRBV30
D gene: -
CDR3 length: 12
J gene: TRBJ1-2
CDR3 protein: CAWSVEGYGYTF

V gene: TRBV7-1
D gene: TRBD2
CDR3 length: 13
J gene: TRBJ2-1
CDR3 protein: CASIGGGLNEQFF

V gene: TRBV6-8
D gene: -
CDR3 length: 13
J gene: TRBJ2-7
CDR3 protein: CAIWAAGYYEQYF

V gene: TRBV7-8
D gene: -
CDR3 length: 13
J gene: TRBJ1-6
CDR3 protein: CASSITGLQSLHF

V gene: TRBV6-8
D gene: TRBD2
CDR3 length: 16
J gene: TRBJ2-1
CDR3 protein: CAVRTSGRTFGDEQFF

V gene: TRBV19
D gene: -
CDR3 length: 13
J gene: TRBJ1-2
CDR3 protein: CASSNGQNYGYTF

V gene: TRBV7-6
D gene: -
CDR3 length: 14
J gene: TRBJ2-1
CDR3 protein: CASSLGTTHNEQFF

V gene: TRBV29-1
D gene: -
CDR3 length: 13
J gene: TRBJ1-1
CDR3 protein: CSVERPMNTEAFF

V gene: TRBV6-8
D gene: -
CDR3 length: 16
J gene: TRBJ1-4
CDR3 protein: CASSNPSPATNEKLFF

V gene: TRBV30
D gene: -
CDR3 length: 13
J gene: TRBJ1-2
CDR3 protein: CAWNRRQYYGYTF

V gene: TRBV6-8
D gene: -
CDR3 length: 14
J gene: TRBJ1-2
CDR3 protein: CASSGGKPNYGYTF

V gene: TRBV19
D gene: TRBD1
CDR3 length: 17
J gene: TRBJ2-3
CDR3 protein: CASSRDRGTSSTDTQYF

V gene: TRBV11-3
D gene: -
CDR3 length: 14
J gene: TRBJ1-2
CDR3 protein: CASSLDTKNYGYTF

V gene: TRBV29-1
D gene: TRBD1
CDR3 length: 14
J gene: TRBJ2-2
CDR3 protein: CSGGTGQGTGELFF

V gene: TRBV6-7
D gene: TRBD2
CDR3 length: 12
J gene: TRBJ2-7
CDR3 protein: CATTGTSSEQYF

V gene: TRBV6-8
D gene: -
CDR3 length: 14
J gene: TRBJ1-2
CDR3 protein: CASSYTQGKDGYTF

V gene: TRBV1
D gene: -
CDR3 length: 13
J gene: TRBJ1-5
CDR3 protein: CASSQASNQPQHF